What follows describes a single T cell receptor beta chain. This record belongs to a study of blood T cell repertoires in COVID-19. Whole-study context: Acute and convalescent COVID-19 samples came from the United States, Italy and Spain. T cells, B-cell-depleted T cells, or PBMCs supplied cDNA or gDNA.

Per the original data handling: Estimated nucleated cell counts came from reference gene primer amplification. The method was immunoSEQ multiplex PCR; TCRdb's version includes in-frame clones alone and lacks a portion of them. That table is the source of V, J and clone size, and D and trimming were worked out from the DNA. The sample shows under 200,000 clones, over 70% of them seen only once. The CDR3 contains 14 residues. Per the germline V gene, CDR1 is DFQATT and CDR2 is SNEGSKA (reference sequence). V lost 3 bases and J 2 bases, leaving 11 bases between the germline ends. Allocation to cohorts depended on clinical history reported by the participants.

The source material was PBMCs or T cells enriched from blood (not recorded which). This clonotype was sampled from a woman in her thirties or forties with acute COVID-19. V gene TRBV20-1 combines with J gene TRBJ2-1, with D uncertain. The CDR3 reads CSASSRSAYNEQFF. As DNA, the CDR3 is TGCAGTGCTAGTTCGCGGTCCGCCTACAATGAGCAGTTCTTC.